A single sample gave rise to the 29 T cell receptor beta chains below, sequenced in a study of radiation and T cells in renal cell carcinoma. Time point here: blood 2 weeks post-SBRT. This sample's treatment: 15 Gy SBRT to primary tumor, nephrectomy 4 weeks later. TCRdb keeps only in-frame clones here, not all; method: immunoSEQ multiplex PCR. The profile covers some 130,000 clones, with around four fifths appearing a single time and under 2.5% taken by the ten largest. Specimen: blood, collected from a patient whose treatment included radiotherapy and nephrectomy. These receptors were obtained from a woman aged 55-69 years with renal cell carcinoma.

The table lists this clone with a few counts. The rearrangement uses TRBV9 and TRBJ2-5; 12 bases fit TRBD2. CDR1 is SGDLS and CDR2 is YYNGEE in the germline V gene. This CDR3 has 17 amino acids. The V and J ends lost 0 bases and 2 bases, in that order; junction bases with no gene match: 5. The DNA for the CDR3 is TGTGCCAGCAGCGTAGGAAGACTAGCGGGAGAACAAGAGACCCAGTACTTC. Translation: CASSVGRLAGEQETQYF.

The V call is TRBV18, the J call TRBJ2-7, with 7 positions matching TRBD1. Per the germline V gene, CDR1 is KGHSH and CDR2 is LQKENI. J gave up 2 bases and V 5 bases, and 6 bases lay outside the gene matches. The CDR3 is 14 amino acids. CDR3 coding DNA: TGTGCCAGCTCAATAGGACAGGCAACCTACGAGCAGTACTTC. Its translation is CASSIGQATYEQYF.

The V call is TRBV4-2, the J call TRBJ1-1, with a tentative D call TRBD1 (6 bases). V gave up 0 bases and J gave up 1 base, with 36 bases separating them. The CDR3 has 24 amino acids. Germline CDR1 reads LGHNA; CDR2 reads YNFKEQ. The CDR3 loop reads CASSQDTYPLIDRHVDRPNTEAFF. CDR3 in DNA: TGTGCCAGCAGCCAAGATACTTATCCGCTTATTGACCGACACGTTGACAGGCCGAACACTGAAGCTTTCTTT.

This sequence joins TRBV4-2 and TRBJ2-7; TRBD2 might be the D (5 bases). Trimming removed 0 bases at V and 0 bases at J, with 6 bases between. CDR3 length: 14 residues. Germline V CDR1 and CDR2: LGHNA, YNFKEQ. The CDR3 spells CASSQDAGSYEQYF. Written as DNA, the CDR3 is TGTGCCAGCAGCCAAGACGCGGGCTCCTACGAGCAGTACTTC.

V and J are TRBV5-4 and TRBJ2-5; 10 positions agree with TRBD1. CDR3 length: 15 amino acids. Germline V gene data show CDR1 as SGHNT and CDR2 as YYREEE (reference sequence). The J segment lost 4 bases and the V segment lost 4 bases, leaving 7 bases of the junction unmatched. The CDR3 is CASSGRTGGGETQYF. The DNA for the CDR3 is TGTGCCAGCAGCGGACGGACAGGGGGAGGAGAGACCCAGTACTTC.

The chain couples TRBV5-1 to TRBJ2-7; D uncertain. The CDR3 runs 13 residues. V was trimmed by 2 bases and J by 2 bases, leaving 8 bases between them. The germline gives CDR1 SGHRS, CDR2 YFSETQ. The CDR3 loop is CASSFGGAYEQYF. CDR3 sequence (DNA): TGCGCCAGCAGCTTTGGTGGGGCCTACGAGCAGTACTTC.

This rearrangement joins TRBV2 to TRBJ1-4; 7 positions match TRBD1. J gave up 7 bases and V 6 bases, and 8 bases lay outside the gene matches. The germline gives CDR1 SNHLY, CDR2 FYNNEI. This CDR3 has 14 amino acids. The CDR3, as DNA: TGTGCCAGCAGAGGGGGGACAGCAGCTGAAAAACTGTTTTTT. Its translation: CASRGGTAAEKLFF.

The chain joins TRBV29-1 to TRBJ1-5; perhaps TRBD1 as D (6 bases). CDR1 is SQVTM, CDR2 ANQGSEA, per germline. V was clipped by 6 bases and J by 4 bases, with 19 bases between them. This CDR3 has 15 residues. CDR3 loop: CSVWGGPSGNQPQHF. The CDR3 DNA follows: TGCAGCGTATGGGGGGGGCCCAGCGGGAATCAGCCCCAGCATTTT.

V and J are TRBV4-2 and TRBJ1-3; D gene uncertain. The germline V and J ends were trimmed by 0 bases and 7 bases, with 13 bases remaining between them. The CDR3 has 15 residues. Germline-derived CDR1 and CDR2 are LGHNA and YNFKEQ. The CDR3, as DNA: TGTGCCAGCAGCCAAGAGGGGATGGGAGGGAACACCATATATTTT. Translating it yields CASSQEGMGGNTIYF.

The V gene is TRBV7-9, the J gene TRBJ2-7; D possibly matches TRBD1 or TRBD2 (5 bases each). CDR1 is SEHNR and CDR2 is FQNEAQ in the germline V gene (reference sequence). Trimming took 1 base from V and 6 from J, leaving 19 bases between them. This CDR3 has 16 amino acids. CDR3 loop: CASSLGGRDRGGEQYF. The CDR3 DNA reads TGTGCCAGCAGCTTAGGGGGTCGGGACCGAGGCGGCGAGCAGTACTTC.

The V call is TRBV4-3, the J call TRBJ2-7; the match to TRBD2 covers 15 bases. The CDR3 has 15 residues. V was pared by 4 bases and J by 4 bases, with 2 bases of the junction left unmatched. The germline V gene encodes CDR1 LGHNA and CDR2 YSLEER. The CDR3 nucleotides are TGCGCCAGCAGCCCTGGGACTAGCGGGAGGTACGAGCAGTACTTC. Its translation: CASSPGTSGRYEQYF.

With regard to this clone: This same CDR3 is encoded by further DNA sequences in the sample. The V call is TRBV5-1, the J call TRBJ2-3; 7 nucleotides align to TRBD1. The CDR3 extends over 14 amino acids. V dropped 4 bases and J dropped 3; count of bases not matched to a gene: 5. Per germline, CDR1 SGHRS and CDR2 YFSETQ. The CDR3 nucleotides are TGCGCCAGCAGCCTGGCAGGGGGAACAGATACGCAGTATTTT. Residues: CASSLAGGTDTQYF.

V is TRBV7-9 and J is TRBJ1-5, with 7 bases matching TRBD1. CDR1 and CDR2 from the germline V gene are SEHNR and FQNEAQ (reference sequence). The ends lost 5 bases at V and 5 bases at J; junction bases unmatched: 3. The CDR3 spans 13 residues. Here the CDR3 reads CASSPQGDQPQHF. The DNA of the CDR3 is TGTGCCAGCAGCCCTCAGGGGGATCAGCCCCAGCATTTT. Based on the CDR3 plus reference TRBV7-9 and TRBJ1-5, the full variable domain is DTGVSQNPRHKITKRGQNVTFRCDPISEHNRLYWYRQTLGQGPEFLTYFQNEAQLEKSRLLSDRFSAERPKGSFSTLEIQRTEQGDSAMYLCASSPQGDQPQHFGDGTRLSIL.

This clone was seen just once. The chain uses TRBV19 and TRBJ2-2; perhaps D is TRBD1 or TRBD2 (5 bases each). The germline V gene encodes CDR1 LNHDA and CDR2 SQIVND (reference sequence). With 0 bases removed from V and 2 bases from J, the gap between germline ends came to 13 bases. CDR3 size: 17 residues. Here the CDR3 DNA reads TGTGCCAGTAGTATAGAAGCCGGGACCCATAACACCGGGGAGCTGTTTTTT. It specifies CASSIEAGTHNTGELFF. Using reference TRBV19 and TRBJ2-2 for the parts outside the CDR3, the full variable domain is DGGITQSPKYLFRKEGQNVTLSCEQNLNHDAMYWYRQDPGQGLRLIYYSQIVNDFQKGDIAEGYSVSREKKESFPLTVTSAQKNPTAFYLCASSIEAGTHNTGELFFGEGSRLTVL.

This chain connects TRBV19 to TRBJ1-4; tentative D call: TRBD1 (6 bases). CDR1 is LNHDA and CDR2 is SQIVND in the germline V gene (reference sequence). With 6 bases removed from V and 3 bases from J, the gap between germline ends came to 20 bases. This CDR3 has 17 residues. CDR3 nucleotide sequence: TGTGCCAGTAGAGAAGCCGACGGGGGCCGGCCTAATGAAAAACTGTTTTTT. It codes for CASREADGGRPNEKLFF.

The chain carries TRBV9 and TRBJ2-7; 7 nucleotides match TRBD1. Germline CDR1 SGDLS, CDR2 YYNGEE. The J segment lost 8 bases and the V segment lost 3 bases, leaving 8 bases of the junction unmatched. The CDR3 is 13 residues long. CDR3 bases: TGTGCCAGCAGCGCTCCGGGACAGCAAAAGCAGTACTTC. This sequence encodes CASSAPGQQKQYF.

The CDR3 sequence: CAISDPGQSNTEAFF. Written as DNA, the CDR3 is TGTGCCATCAGTGACCCGGGACAATCGAACACTGAAGCTTTCTTT. The J gene is TRBJ1-1, the V gene TRBV10-3; D perhaps matches TRBD1 (6 bases). CDR1 ENHRY and CDR2 SYGVKD come from the germline V gene. Between the trimmed V and J ends, which lost 3 bases and 1 base, there was a span of 12 bases. The CDR3 is 15 amino acids.

The rearrangement joins TRBV29-1 to TRBJ1-4; TRBD1 might be the D (5 bases). The ends were cut back, 5 bases at V and 7 bases at J, with 14 bases in the middle. The length of the CDR3 is 13 residues. CDR1 SQVTM and CDR2 ANQGSEA come from the germline V gene. In DNA form, the CDR3 reads TGCAGCGTTTTGAAGGGGTTGGGTGAAAAACTGTTTTTT. Translating gives CSVLKGLGEKLFF.

The chain has TRBV2 and TRBJ1-2, with a tentative D call TRBD1 (6 bases). V was trimmed by 10 bases and J by 8 bases, leaving 23 bases between them. The CDR3 length is 14 residues. Germline-derived CDR1 and CDR2 are SNHLY and FYNNEI. CDR3 nucleotide sequence: TGTGCCACCAAATTTTACGGGACCGGGGGCGGCTACACCTTC. Residues: CATKFYGTGGGYTF.

This chain connects TRBV7-2 to TRBJ1-1; 8 nucleotides agree with TRBD1. The CDR3 extends over 15 amino acids. CDR1 is SGHTA and CDR2 is FQGNSA in the germline V gene. J gave up 2 bases and V 4 bases, and 6 bases lay outside the gene matches. The CDR3 DNA reads TGTGCCAGCAGCTCCCCTGGGACAGGTAACACTGAAGCTTTCTTT. Translating it yields CASSSPGTGNTEAFF.

The rearrangement uses TRBV4-3 and TRBJ2-7; 7 bases align to TRBD1. V lost 2 bases, J lost 3 bases, and 7 bases stayed unmatched. There are 15 residues in the CDR3. In germline, CDR1 is LGHNA, CDR2 YSLEER. The CDR3 protein is CASSQHRDSGYEQYF. Here the CDR3 DNA reads TGCGCCAGCAGCCAACACCGGGACAGTGGCTACGAGCAGTACTTC.

The chain joins TRBV2 to TRBJ1-5, with 7 bases aligning to TRBD1. Germline lookup yields CDR1 SNHLY and CDR2 FYNNEI. Trimming cost V 6 bases and J 13 bases; bases outside gene matches: 6. The CDR3 has 11 residues. CDR3 amino acids: CASSSDRPQHF. The DNA for the CDR3 is TGTGCCAGCAGCTCGGACAGGCCTCAGCATTTT.

The V gene is TRBV4-1, the J gene TRBJ2-1, with D hard to call. CDR1 is MGHRA and CDR2 is YSYEKL in the germline V gene. This CDR3 contains 19 residues. The V and J ends lost 0 bases and 1 base respectively, with 19 bases between them. The CDR3 region is CASSQEKPELLLSYNEQFF. The CDR3 DNA reads as TGCGCCAGCAGCCAAGAAAAGCCCGAACTGCTATTATCCTACAATGAGCAGTTCTTC.

V usage is TRBV7-8 and J usage is TRBJ2-7; 12 bases are shared with TRBD2. V lost 0 bases, J lost 7 bases, and 4 bases stayed unmatched. This CDR3 is 15 amino acids long. Germline assignment: CDR1 SGHVS and CDR2 FQNEAQ. The CDR3 DNA reads as TGTGCCAGCAGCTTAGCGGCTGGACTAGCGGGGGAGCAGTACTTC. It translates to CASSLAAGLAGEQYF.

This chain uses TRBV7-2 with TRBJ1-5, with D unresolved. V was clipped by 5 bases and J by 2 bases, with 7 bases between them. Germline lookup yields CDR1 SGHTA and CDR2 FQGNSA. The CDR3 consists of 13 residues. The DNA of the CDR3 is TGTGCCAGCAGCCCATGGGGCAATCAGCCCCAGCATTTT. The encoded protein is CASSPWGNQPQHF.

The V and J genes are TRBV25-1 and TRBJ1-4, with 9 bases identical to TRBD1. V lost 4 bases to trimming and J lost 1 base; unmatched junction nucleotides: 1. Germline V CDR1 and CDR2: MGHDK, SYGVNS. The length of the CDR3 is 15 residues. CDR3 sequence (DNA): TGTGCCAGCAGTGGGACAGGGGTAACTAATGAAAAACTGTTTTTT. Encoded protein: CASSGTGVTNEKLFF.

The CDR3 region is CATSSGTGPLGGYTF. The DNA of the CDR3 is TGTGCCACCTCATCCGGGACAGGGCCCCTCGGTGGCTACACCTTC. This chain uses TRBV6-5 with TRBJ1-2; TRBD1 agrees at 9 bases. Germline CDR1 MNHEY, CDR2 SVGAGI. CDR3 size: 15 residues. The V and J ends lost 10 bases and 7 bases, in that order; junction bases with no gene match: 16.

The rearrangement uses TRBV19 and TRBJ1-1; no reliable D call. The V gene's germline CDR1 is LNHDA and CDR2 SQIVND (reference sequence). The CDR3 spans 14 residues. The V end lost 10 bases, the J end lost 3 bases, and 18 bases lay between the germline ends. The CDR3 spells CATGGKGYDTEAFF. Here the CDR3 DNA reads TGTGCCACCGGAGGTAAGGGTTATGACACTGAAGCTTTCTTT. The variable domain in full, with the rest retrieved from reference TRBV19 and TRBJ1-1, is DGGITQSPKYLFRKEGQNVTLSCEQNLNHDAMYWYRQDPGQGLRLIYYSQIVNDFQKGDIAEGYSVSREKKESFPLTVTSAQKNPTAFYLCATGGKGYDTEAFFGQGTRLTVV.

This clone was observed a handful of times. This chain uses TRBV2 with TRBJ2-2, with unresolved D. Germline assignment: CDR1 SNHLY and CDR2 FYNNEI. The CDR3 has 11 amino acids. Trimming took off 6 bases at V and 6 bases at J, with 5 bases between the two ends. CDR3 protein: CASRGPGELFF. In nucleotides, the CDR3 is TGTGCCAGCAGGGGCCCCGGGGAGCTGTTTTTT.